These T cell receptor beta chains were read from a single sample in a study of T cells after yellow fever vaccination. One entry per CDR3 protein results from TCRdb running MiXCR on the 5' RACE reads. The data contain 250,000 to 300,000 distinct CDR3 sequences, 10% to 15% of them seen just once; the ten biggest clones take up about 0.54%. The starting material was CD4+ T cells sorted from PBMCs, obtained 45 days after the yellow fever booster vaccination. The receptors originated from a man in his thirties or forties who received the YFV17D yellow fever vaccine. Each CDR3 is given with its conserved first and last residue. A D gene is named only where the DNA matches it firmly. Clone sizes are given selectively: once, few, many, or a class where the clone is expanded.

v_call	clone_size	j_call	d_call	cdr3_nt	cdr3_aa
TRBV20-1	few	TRBJ2-4	.	TGCAGTGCTAGAGACCCAGGGGCGGGAATGAGCATTCAGTACTTC	CSARDPGAGMSIQYF
TRBV7-3	.	TRBJ2-1	.	TGTGCCAGCAGCGTAGGGGGGAACAATGAGCGGTTCTTC	CASSVGGNNERFF
TRBV20-1	.	TRBJ2-7	.	TGCAGTGCTAGAGTTCTCCTAGCCTACGAGCAGTACTTC	CSARVLLAYEQYF
TRBV5-1	.	TRBJ2-5	.	TGCGCCAGCAGCTTGTCCGGGGGCGAAGAGACCCAGTACTTC	CASSLSGGEETQYF
TRBV30	few	TRBJ1-2	.	TGTGCCTGGAGTGTAAAGCCAGGGCGAGGCTACACCTTC	CAWSVKPGRGYTF
TRBV27	.	TRBJ2-2	.	TGTGCCAGCATGGAGGTCGGAACGAACACCGGGGAGCTGTTTTTT	CASMEVGTNTGELFF
TRBV27	.	TRBJ2-7	TRBD1	TGTGCCAGCAGTTTGTGGGGCCCAAGACAGGGGCTAACCTACGAGCAGTACTTC	CASSLWGPRQGLTYEQYF
TRBV20-1	.	TRBJ1-2	TRBD1	TGCAGTGCTAGTCCCACTAGGGGACAGAGTAACTATGGCTACACCTTC	CSASPTRGQSNYGYTF
TRBV10-2	few	TRBJ2-6	TRBD2	TGCGCCAGCAGTGAGGGGGGGGCTGGGGCCAACGTCCTGACTTTC	CASSEGGAGANVLTF
TRBV25-1	.	TRBJ2-5	.	TGTGCCAGCAGTGAATCTTGGAGGGCCCAAGAGACCCAGTACTTC	CASSESWRAQETQYF
TRBV3-1	many	TRBJ2-1	.	TGTGCCAGCAGCCAGCCAACTAGAAAGTACAATGAGCAGTTCTTC	CASSQPTRKYNEQFF
TRBV5-6	many	TRBJ1-1	.	TGTGCCAGCAGCTTGGGAAGGGTGACTGAAGCTTTCTTT	CASSLGRVTEAFF
TRBV4-3	.	TRBJ1-6	.	TGCGCCAGCAGCCCGGGACGGACTAATTCACCCCTCCACTTT	CASSPGRTNSPLHF
TRBV5-1	many	TRBJ2-7	.	TGCGCCAGCAGCACGACTACCCCCCACGAGCAGTACTTC	CASSTTTPHEQYF
TRBV5-1	.	TRBJ2-1	TRBD2	TGCGCCAGCAGCTCCGGACTAGCGGGAGAGGATGAGCAGTTCTTC	CASSSGLAGEDEQFF
TRBV7-3	.	TRBJ2-3	TRBD2	TGTGCCAGCAGCGGACTAGCGGTATATACGCAGTATTTT	CASSGLAVYTQYF
TRBV10-3	.	TRBJ2-5	TRBD1	TGTGCCATCTCGGAGACAGGGGCAGCGACCCAGTACTTC	CAISETGAATQYF
TRBV5-6	few	TRBJ2-2	.	TGTGCCAGCAGAACCTCCGGAGGGCCTCTATCCGGGGAGCTGTTTTTT	CASRTSGGPLSGELFF
TRBV11-2	.	TRBJ2-5	TRBD2	TGTGCCAGCAGCTCCACTAGCGCTAAGTCAGAGACCCAGTACTTC	CASSSTSAKSETQYF
TRBV25-1	few	TRBJ2-2	TRBD1	TGTGCCAGCAGTGAATATCCGGGACAGGGCGGGTCCGGGGAGCTGTTTTTT	CASSEYPGQGGSGELFF
TRBV12-3/TRBV12-4	few	TRBJ2-3	.	TGTGCCAGCGGAAGGTATACGCAGTATTTT	CASGRYTQYF
TRBV29-1	few	TRBJ2-3	.	TGCAGCGCCGCAAAGGCCCTGGATACGCAGTATTTT	CSAAKALDTQYF
TRBV20-1	.	TRBJ2-7	.	TGCAGTGCTAGAGATTTGGCCCCTAGATACGAGCAGTACTTC	CSARDLAPRYEQYF
TRBV2	.	TRBJ2-3	.	TGTGCCAGCAGTGATTCAGATACGCAGTATTTT	CASSDSDTQYF
TRBV5-8	.	TRBJ2-5	TRBD1	TGTGCCAGCACCCAAGGTTGGGGACAGCAACCAGAGACCCAGTACTTC	CASTQGWGQQPETQYF
TRBV27	few	TRBJ2-6	TRBD1	TGTGCCAGCAGTGACAGGGCCCACAACTCTGGGGCCAACGTCCTGACTTTC	CASSDRAHNSGANVLTF
TRBV4-2	few	TRBJ2-7	TRBD2	TGTGCCAGCAGAGTTGGACTAGCGGGGTACGAGCAGTACTTC	CASRVGLAGYEQYF
TRBV6-6	once	TRBJ1-4	.	TGTGCCAGCAGTTATGATTTCGGAGAAAAACTGTTTTTT	CASSYDFGEKLFF
TRBV20-1	few	TRBJ2-1	.	TGCAGTGCTAGGCTCGGGAGCGGAGCGGGCAATGAGCAGTTCTTC	CSARLGSGAGNEQFF
TRBV5-1	.	TRBJ2-3	TRBD1	TGCGCCAGCAGCATCTCCGGGACAGTTGGCACAGATACGCAGTATTTT	CASSISGTVGTDTQYF
TRBV7-2	few	TRBJ2-7	.	TGTGCCAGCAGCTTAACTACAGGGAACTACGAGCAGTACTTC	CASSLTTGNYEQYF
TRBV18	many	TRBJ2-7	.	TGTGCCAGCTCCTACGGGAGCTACGAGCAGTACTTC	CASSYGSYEQYF
TRBV5-1	.	TRBJ2-7	TRBD1	TGCGCCAGCAGCGACAGGACAGGGAGCACAGCGGAGCAGTACTTC	CASSDRTGSTAEQYF
TRBV5-1	few	TRBJ2-5	TRBD2	TGCGCCAGCAGCCCGGAGGGACTAGCGGGAGAGACCCAGTACTTC	CASSPEGLAGETQYF
TRBV7-9	.	TRBJ2-5	.	TGTGCCAGCACGATTAGCGCCGAGACCCAGTACTTC	CASTISAETQYF
TRBV4-1	.	TRBJ2-7	.	TGCGCCAGCAGCCACCCGGGGTCGACGTTGAAGGTCGAGCAGTACTTC	CASSHPGSTLKVEQYF
TRBV30	many	TRBJ1-3	.	TGTGCCTGGCAGATTCCGGGGGCATTTGGAAACACCATATATTTT	CAWQIPGAFGNTIYF
TRBV5-1	few	TRBJ2-7	.	TGCGCCAGCAGCTTGGATGGCGGACTCTACGAGCAGTACTTC	CASSLDGGLYEQYF
TRBV9	few	TRBJ2-1	TRBD2	TGTGCCAGCAGCGTAGTGGCTAGCGGGATGAATGAGCAGTTCTTC	CASSVVASGMNEQFF
TRBV29-1	many	TRBJ1-1	.	TGCAGCGCCGGACAGAACATGAACACTGAAGCTTTCTTT	CSAGQNMNTEAFF
TRBV28	.	TRBJ2-3	TRBD2	TGTGCCAGCAGTAACCGGGAACCGGGAGGGGATACGCAGTATTTT	CASSNREPGGDTQYF
TRBV28	.	TRBJ2-7	.	TGTGCCAGCAGCTCCTCATTAAACTACGAGCAGTACTTC	CASSSSLNYEQYF
TRBV20-1	many	TRBJ2-7	TRBD2	TGCAGTGCACCGTGGGCTAGCGGGCCCTACGAGCAGTACTTC	CSAPWASGPYEQYF
TRBV7-8	.	TRBJ1-3	.	TGTGCCAGCAGCTTAGCAATAGGGTTGAACACCATATATTTT	CASSLAIGLNTIYF
TRBV20-1	.	TRBJ2-3	.	TGCAGTCTAGCGTCCCGCACAGATACGCAGTATTTT	CSLASRTDTQYF
TRBV4-1	.	TRBJ1-3	.	TGCGCCAGCAGCCCCCAGGAGCGGCCCTCAACTGGAAACACCATATATTTT	CASSPQERPSTGNTIYF
TRBV28	.	TRBJ2-5	.	TGTGTATCAGGGGGGTTTGGGACCCAGTACTTC	CVSGGFGTQYF
TRBV28	many	TRBJ2-7	.	TGTGCCAGCGGATCCTTCTGGGGGGAGCGATCCTACGAGCAGTACTTC	CASGSFWGERSYEQYF
TRBV20-1	many	TRBJ1-5	TRBD1	TGCAGTGCTAGAAAGACAGGGCGCAATCAGCCCCAGCATTTT	CSARKTGRNQPQHF
TRBV18	many	TRBJ2-1	.	TGTGCCAGCTCACCACCTAATTCCCAGCAAAGCTCCTACAATGAGCAGTTCTTC	CASSPPNSQQSSYNEQFF
TRBV7-6	many	TRBJ2-2	.	TGTGCCAGCAGCACATCGGGGACTGGGAACACCGGGGAGCTGTTTTTT	CASSTSGTGNTGELFF
TRBV7-2	few	TRBJ2-7	.	TGTGCCAGCAGCTTTGGTTTAGCGTGGTCCTCCTACGAGCAGTACTTC	CASSFGLAWSSYEQYF